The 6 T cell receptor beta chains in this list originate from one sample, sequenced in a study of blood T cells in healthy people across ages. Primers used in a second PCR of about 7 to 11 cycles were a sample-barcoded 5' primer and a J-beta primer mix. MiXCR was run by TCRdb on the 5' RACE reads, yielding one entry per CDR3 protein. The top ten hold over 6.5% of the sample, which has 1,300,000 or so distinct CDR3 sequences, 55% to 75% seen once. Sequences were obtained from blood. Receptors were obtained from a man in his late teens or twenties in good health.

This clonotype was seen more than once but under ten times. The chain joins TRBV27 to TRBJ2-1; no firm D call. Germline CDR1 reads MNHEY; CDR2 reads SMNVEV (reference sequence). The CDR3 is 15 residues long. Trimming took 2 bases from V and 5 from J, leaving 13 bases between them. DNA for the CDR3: TGTGCCAGCAGTTTAATGGCTGGGTTTAACAATGAGCAGTTCTTC. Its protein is CASSLMAGFNNEQFF.

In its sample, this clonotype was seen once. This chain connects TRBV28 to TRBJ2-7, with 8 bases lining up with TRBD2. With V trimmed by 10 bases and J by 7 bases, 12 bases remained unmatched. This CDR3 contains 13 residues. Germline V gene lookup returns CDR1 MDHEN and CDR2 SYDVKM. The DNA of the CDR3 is TGTGCCACCGGGGGGGACGGTTACAATGAGCAGTACTTC. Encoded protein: CATGGDGYNEQYF. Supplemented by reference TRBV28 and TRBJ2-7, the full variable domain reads DVKVTQSSRYLVKRTGEKVFLECVQDMDHENMFWYRQDPGLGLRLIYFSYDVKMKEKGDIPEGYSVSREKKERFSLILESASTNQTSMYLCATGGDGYNEQYFGPGTRLTVT.

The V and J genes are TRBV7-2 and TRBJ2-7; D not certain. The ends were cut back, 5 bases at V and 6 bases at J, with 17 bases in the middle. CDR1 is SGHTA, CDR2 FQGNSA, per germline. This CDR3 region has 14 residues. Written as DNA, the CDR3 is TGTGCCAGCAGCCAGGACGGATCCTCGCTCGAGCAGTACTTC. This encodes CASSQDGSSLEQYF.

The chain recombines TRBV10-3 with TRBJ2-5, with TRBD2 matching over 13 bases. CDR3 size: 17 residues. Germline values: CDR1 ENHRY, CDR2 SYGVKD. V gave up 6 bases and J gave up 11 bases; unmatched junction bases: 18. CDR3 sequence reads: CAIRGGLAGDPGNEQYF. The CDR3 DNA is TGTGCCATCAGAGGCGGACTAGCGGGAGACCCGGGGAATGAGCAGTACTTC.

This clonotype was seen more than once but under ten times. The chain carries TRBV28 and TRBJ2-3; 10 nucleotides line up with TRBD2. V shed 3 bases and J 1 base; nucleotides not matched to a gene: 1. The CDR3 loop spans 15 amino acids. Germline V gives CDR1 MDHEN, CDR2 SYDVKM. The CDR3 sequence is CASSFLAGGTDTQYF. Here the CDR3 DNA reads TGTGCCAGCAGTTTCCTAGCGGGGGGCACAGATACGCAGTATTTT.

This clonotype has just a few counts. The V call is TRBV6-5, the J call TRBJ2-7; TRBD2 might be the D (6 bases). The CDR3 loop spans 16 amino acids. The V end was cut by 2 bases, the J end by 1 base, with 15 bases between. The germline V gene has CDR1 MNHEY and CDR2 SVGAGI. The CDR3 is CASSYGGSEGSYEQYF. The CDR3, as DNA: TGTGCCAGCAGTTACGGGGGATCGGAGGGTTCCTACGAGCAGTACTTC.